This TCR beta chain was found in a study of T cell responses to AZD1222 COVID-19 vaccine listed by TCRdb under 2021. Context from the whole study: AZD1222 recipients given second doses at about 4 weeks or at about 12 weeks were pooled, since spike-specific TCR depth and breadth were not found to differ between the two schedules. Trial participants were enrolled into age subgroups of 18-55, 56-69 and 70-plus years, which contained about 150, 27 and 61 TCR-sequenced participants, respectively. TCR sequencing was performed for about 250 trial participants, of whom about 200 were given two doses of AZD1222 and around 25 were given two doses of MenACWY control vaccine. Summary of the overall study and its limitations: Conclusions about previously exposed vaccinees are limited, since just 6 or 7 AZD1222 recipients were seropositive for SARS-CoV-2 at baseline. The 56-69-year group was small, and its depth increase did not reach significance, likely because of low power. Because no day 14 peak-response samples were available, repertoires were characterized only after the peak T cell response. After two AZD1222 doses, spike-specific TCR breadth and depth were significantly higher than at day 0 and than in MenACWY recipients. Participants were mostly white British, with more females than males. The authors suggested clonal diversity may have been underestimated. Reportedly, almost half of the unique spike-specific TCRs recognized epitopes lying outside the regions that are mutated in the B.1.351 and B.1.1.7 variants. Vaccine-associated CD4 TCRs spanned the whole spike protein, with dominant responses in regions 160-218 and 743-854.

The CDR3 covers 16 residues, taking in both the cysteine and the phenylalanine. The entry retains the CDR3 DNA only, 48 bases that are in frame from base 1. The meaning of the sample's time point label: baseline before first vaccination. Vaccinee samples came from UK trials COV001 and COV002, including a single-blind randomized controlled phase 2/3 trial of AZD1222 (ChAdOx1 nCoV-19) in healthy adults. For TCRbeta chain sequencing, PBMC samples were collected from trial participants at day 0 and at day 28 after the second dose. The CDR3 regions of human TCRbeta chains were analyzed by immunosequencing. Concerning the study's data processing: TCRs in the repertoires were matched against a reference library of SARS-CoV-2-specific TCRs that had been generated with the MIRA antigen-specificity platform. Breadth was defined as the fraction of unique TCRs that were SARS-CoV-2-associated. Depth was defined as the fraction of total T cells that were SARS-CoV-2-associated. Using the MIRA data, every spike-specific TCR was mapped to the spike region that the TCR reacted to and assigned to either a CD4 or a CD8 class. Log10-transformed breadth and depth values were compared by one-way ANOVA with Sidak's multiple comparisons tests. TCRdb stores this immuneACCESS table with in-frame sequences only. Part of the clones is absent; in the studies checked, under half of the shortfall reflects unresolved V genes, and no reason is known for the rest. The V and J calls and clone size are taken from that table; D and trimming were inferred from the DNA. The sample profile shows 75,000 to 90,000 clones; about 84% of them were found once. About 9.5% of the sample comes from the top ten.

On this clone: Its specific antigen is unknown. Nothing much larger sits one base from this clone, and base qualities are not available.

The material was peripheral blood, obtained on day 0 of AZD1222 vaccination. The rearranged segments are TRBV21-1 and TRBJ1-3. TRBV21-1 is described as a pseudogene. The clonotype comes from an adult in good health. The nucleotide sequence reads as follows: TGTGCCAGCAGCAATTGGACTGGAGACTCTGGAAACACCATATATTTT. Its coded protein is CASSNWTGDSGNTIYF.